These T cell receptor beta chains were read from a single sample in a study of T cells in Graves' hyperthyroidism and ophthalmopathy. TCRdb reprocessed the multiplex PCR reads with MiXCR, giving one entry per CDR3 protein. The table shows roughly 380,000 distinct CDR3 sequences, with around 15% occurring only once. The sample was blood. These receptors were obtained from a woman between 18 and 30 years old with Graves' hyperthyroidism. The conserved cysteine and the conserved F or W are not part of the CDR3 here.

CDR3aa	v_gene	j_gene
SARRGGEYEQY	TRBV20-1	TRBJ2-7
ASSPLGLAGRETQY	TRBV27	TRBJ2-5
ATSGRLSDTQY	TRBV10-3	TRBJ2-3
ASSEGTGGEKLF	TRBV6-1	TRBJ1-4
ASSQGVIREETQY	TRBV3-1	TRBJ2-5
ASSLEGARGETQY	TRBV5-1	TRBJ2-5
ASSEFALGSPLH	TRBV6-1	TRBJ1-6
ASSEGVAGNEQF	TRBV6-4	TRBJ2-1
SAVTSGRPGYNEQF	TRBV20-1	TRBJ2-1
ATSTGGASYEQY	TRBV24-1	TRBJ2-7
SVDYMEGAPSGKQF	TRBV29-1	TRBJ2-1
ASSPRVGTVAYEQY	TRBV12-3/TRBV12-4	TRBJ2-7
ASSSRTKMSNTEAF	TRBV7-2	TRBJ1-1
ASSFRTGRVAGTYNEQF	TRBV7-2	TRBJ2-1
ASSPQTSGVSEQF	TRBV28	TRBJ2-1
SARAPSGDTQY	TRBV20-1	TRBJ2-3
ASMRVTANTGELF	TRBV5-1	TRBJ2-2
ASSYSDRNNEQF	TRBV6-5	TRBJ2-1
ASSFPIAGGTCNEQF	TRBV28	TRBJ2-1
ATSRDQRDTSTDTQY	TRBV15	TRBJ2-3